This T cell receptor beta chain was identified in a study of regulatory T cells in long-lasting Graves disease (dated by TCRdb to about 2021). Describing the broader study: Persistent Graves' disease was defined as antithyroid drug treatment for over 5 years with persistently positive TSH receptor autoantibodies. In the clinical cohort, patients with persistent Graves' disease had used antithyroid drugs for an average of about 10.3 years. Persistent Graves' disease patients were compared with newly diagnosed Graves' disease patients by peripheral blood TCR sequencing and RNA sequencing. A total of roughly 33 samples were covered by TCR sequencing, comprising 13 persistent and approximately 20 newly diagnosed Graves' disease patients. The study was conducted in China and was registered as a clinical trial. The investigation overall reported the following: Persistent patients shared more public clonotypes among themselves (under 3,000) than newly diagnosed patients did (over 900). TRBV28, TRBJ1-2 and TRBJ2-5 were preferentially used in persistent disease, while TRBV20-1 and TRBJ2-1 were favored in newly diagnosed disease. Sequencing and analysis were restricted to the TCR beta chain. The authors acknowledged the small sample size as a limitation that may reduce accuracy. Compared with newly diagnosed patients, persistent Graves' disease patients had lower TCR Shannon entropy and fewer highly expanded clones, which suggests clonal expansion. Peripheral blood alone was examined, since thyroid tissue, which constituted the primary lesion, could not be accessed.

Of note for this clonotype: This receptor's antigen is unknown. Base-call qualities are not available, and no considerably larger clone is one nucleotide away.

Taken from cysteine to phenylalanine, the CDR3 has 16 residues. CDR3 DNA only is kept here, 48 bases in frame from base 1. From the germline V gene (reference sequence), CDR1 is DFQATT and CDR2 is SNEGSKA. V lost 6 bases and J lost 4 bases, and the count of bases not matched to a germline gene is 13. The time point label corresponds to: persistent/refractory GD, antithyroid drugs over 5 years with positive TRAb. For both TCR sequencing and RNA sequencing, RNA was extracted from PBMCs using TRIzol. The diagnosis of Graves' disease followed American Thyroid Association guidelines. Patients for the study were recruited at an endocrinology department in Xi'an, China. Each patient gave around 9 milliliters of peripheral blood, collected in an EDTA anticoagulant tube. Ficoll Paque Plus density gradient separation was used to isolate PBMCs, and no further T cell sorting was performed. RNA quality was checked with an Agilent 2100 Bioanalyzer and agarose gel, and concentration with a NanoDrop 2000.

The library was generated by multiplex PCR. Sequencing took place on an Illumina HiSeq 4000. TCR beta libraries were built with iRepertoire HTBI primers and Arm-PCR amplification of CDR3 regions. Before sequencing, the PCR products underwent gel purification. Per the authors' processing: A total of fewer than 80 TRBV and 14 TRBJ segments were identified across samples and were used for gene usage analysis of CDR3 amino acid clonotypes. COPE and FqMerger were used to merge filtered high-quality paired reads into contigs. BLAST was used to align contigs to IMGT TRBV, TRBD and TRBJ reference genes, with CDR3 defined following IMGT. Any clonotype with a frequency above 0.1% was classified as a highly expanded clone. Shannon entropy was used to measure repertoire diversity, and the Gini coefficient was used to measure V-J evenness. A clonotype was considered public if more than one individual shared it. TCRdb took the public reads, trimmed them with fastp at Q25, ran MiXCR for clone calling and kept in-frame beta chains. Rows with a matching CDR3 protein are joined into one entry that keeps the most common DNA and genes. The authors' filters were not applied to this entry. This sample has almost 350,000 distinct CDR3 sequences in its table, and about 20% of those were observed once. Of the sample, less than 35% falls within the top ten clones.

The sequencing used peripheral blood mononuclear cells (PBMCs), collected when the disease was refractory, from a patient treated with antithyroid drugs. Recombination joined TRBV20-1 with TRBJ2-2; the junction holds 8 bases that match TRBD2. The TCR comes from a female donor with Graves disease. The DNA is TGCAGTGCGTTGTGGGAAGCGGGAGATCCCACCGGGGAGCTGTTTTTT. It is translated as CSALWEAGDPTGELFF.